This entry concerns a single TCR beta chain. The antigen remains unidentified. This record comes from a study of cytomegalovirus exposure and HLA in healthy donors. Study information: Ancestry clustering placed 70% to 90% of 300 to 400 genotyped donors in the Caucasian-associated cluster. Findings and caveats of the study: Reports state that TCR beta sequences accurately predicted most subjects' HLA-A and HLA-B alleles. Most of the CMV-associated TCR beta chains (in a later analysis) appeared to be HLA-restricted. Researchers left out some V segments, among them TRBV6-2 and TRBV6-3, as indistinguishable.

Researchers ran the PCR with 60 Vbeta and 13 Jbeta primers. Here immunoSEQ multiplex PCR was the method, and the copy in TCRdb shows in-frame clones only, minus some. There are around 150,000 clones in the sample; around 77% occur only once, and 2% to 2.5% lies in the top ten. V was pared by 2 bases and J by 2 bases, with 9 bases between. The CDR3 is 14 residues long. The V gene is TRBV23-1, the J gene TRBJ1-2; D unresolved. TRBV23-1 is labeled an ORF, and its function is uncertain. Sequenced input: PBMCs. This clonotype was obtained from a man between 25 and 39 years old in good health and CMV-seronegative. CDR3 nucleotide sequence: TGCGCCAGCAGTCAACGAGACTGCAACTATGGCTACACCTTC. Translating gives CASSQRDCNYGYTF.